This T cell receptor (beta chain) emerged from a study of radiation and T cells in renal cell carcinoma. Noted time point: blood 4 weeks post-SBRT, at nephrectomy. Treatment meaning: 15 Gy SBRT to primary tumor, nephrectomy 4 weeks later. This CDR3 has 11 residues. Assay used: immunoSEQ multiplex PCR; TCRdb lists only in-frame clones, some missing. Among 80,000 or so clones listed, roughly nine tenths were seen once. The source material was blood, sampled from a patient whose treatment included radiotherapy and nephrectomy. The chain couples TRBV21-1 to TRBJ1-1. TRBV21-1 is deemed a pseudogene. The clonotype originates from a woman in her 70s with renal cell carcinoma. The CDR3 region is CAKRGYTEAFF. In DNA form, the CDR3 reads TGTGCCAAGCGTGGCTACACTGAAGCTTTCTTT.